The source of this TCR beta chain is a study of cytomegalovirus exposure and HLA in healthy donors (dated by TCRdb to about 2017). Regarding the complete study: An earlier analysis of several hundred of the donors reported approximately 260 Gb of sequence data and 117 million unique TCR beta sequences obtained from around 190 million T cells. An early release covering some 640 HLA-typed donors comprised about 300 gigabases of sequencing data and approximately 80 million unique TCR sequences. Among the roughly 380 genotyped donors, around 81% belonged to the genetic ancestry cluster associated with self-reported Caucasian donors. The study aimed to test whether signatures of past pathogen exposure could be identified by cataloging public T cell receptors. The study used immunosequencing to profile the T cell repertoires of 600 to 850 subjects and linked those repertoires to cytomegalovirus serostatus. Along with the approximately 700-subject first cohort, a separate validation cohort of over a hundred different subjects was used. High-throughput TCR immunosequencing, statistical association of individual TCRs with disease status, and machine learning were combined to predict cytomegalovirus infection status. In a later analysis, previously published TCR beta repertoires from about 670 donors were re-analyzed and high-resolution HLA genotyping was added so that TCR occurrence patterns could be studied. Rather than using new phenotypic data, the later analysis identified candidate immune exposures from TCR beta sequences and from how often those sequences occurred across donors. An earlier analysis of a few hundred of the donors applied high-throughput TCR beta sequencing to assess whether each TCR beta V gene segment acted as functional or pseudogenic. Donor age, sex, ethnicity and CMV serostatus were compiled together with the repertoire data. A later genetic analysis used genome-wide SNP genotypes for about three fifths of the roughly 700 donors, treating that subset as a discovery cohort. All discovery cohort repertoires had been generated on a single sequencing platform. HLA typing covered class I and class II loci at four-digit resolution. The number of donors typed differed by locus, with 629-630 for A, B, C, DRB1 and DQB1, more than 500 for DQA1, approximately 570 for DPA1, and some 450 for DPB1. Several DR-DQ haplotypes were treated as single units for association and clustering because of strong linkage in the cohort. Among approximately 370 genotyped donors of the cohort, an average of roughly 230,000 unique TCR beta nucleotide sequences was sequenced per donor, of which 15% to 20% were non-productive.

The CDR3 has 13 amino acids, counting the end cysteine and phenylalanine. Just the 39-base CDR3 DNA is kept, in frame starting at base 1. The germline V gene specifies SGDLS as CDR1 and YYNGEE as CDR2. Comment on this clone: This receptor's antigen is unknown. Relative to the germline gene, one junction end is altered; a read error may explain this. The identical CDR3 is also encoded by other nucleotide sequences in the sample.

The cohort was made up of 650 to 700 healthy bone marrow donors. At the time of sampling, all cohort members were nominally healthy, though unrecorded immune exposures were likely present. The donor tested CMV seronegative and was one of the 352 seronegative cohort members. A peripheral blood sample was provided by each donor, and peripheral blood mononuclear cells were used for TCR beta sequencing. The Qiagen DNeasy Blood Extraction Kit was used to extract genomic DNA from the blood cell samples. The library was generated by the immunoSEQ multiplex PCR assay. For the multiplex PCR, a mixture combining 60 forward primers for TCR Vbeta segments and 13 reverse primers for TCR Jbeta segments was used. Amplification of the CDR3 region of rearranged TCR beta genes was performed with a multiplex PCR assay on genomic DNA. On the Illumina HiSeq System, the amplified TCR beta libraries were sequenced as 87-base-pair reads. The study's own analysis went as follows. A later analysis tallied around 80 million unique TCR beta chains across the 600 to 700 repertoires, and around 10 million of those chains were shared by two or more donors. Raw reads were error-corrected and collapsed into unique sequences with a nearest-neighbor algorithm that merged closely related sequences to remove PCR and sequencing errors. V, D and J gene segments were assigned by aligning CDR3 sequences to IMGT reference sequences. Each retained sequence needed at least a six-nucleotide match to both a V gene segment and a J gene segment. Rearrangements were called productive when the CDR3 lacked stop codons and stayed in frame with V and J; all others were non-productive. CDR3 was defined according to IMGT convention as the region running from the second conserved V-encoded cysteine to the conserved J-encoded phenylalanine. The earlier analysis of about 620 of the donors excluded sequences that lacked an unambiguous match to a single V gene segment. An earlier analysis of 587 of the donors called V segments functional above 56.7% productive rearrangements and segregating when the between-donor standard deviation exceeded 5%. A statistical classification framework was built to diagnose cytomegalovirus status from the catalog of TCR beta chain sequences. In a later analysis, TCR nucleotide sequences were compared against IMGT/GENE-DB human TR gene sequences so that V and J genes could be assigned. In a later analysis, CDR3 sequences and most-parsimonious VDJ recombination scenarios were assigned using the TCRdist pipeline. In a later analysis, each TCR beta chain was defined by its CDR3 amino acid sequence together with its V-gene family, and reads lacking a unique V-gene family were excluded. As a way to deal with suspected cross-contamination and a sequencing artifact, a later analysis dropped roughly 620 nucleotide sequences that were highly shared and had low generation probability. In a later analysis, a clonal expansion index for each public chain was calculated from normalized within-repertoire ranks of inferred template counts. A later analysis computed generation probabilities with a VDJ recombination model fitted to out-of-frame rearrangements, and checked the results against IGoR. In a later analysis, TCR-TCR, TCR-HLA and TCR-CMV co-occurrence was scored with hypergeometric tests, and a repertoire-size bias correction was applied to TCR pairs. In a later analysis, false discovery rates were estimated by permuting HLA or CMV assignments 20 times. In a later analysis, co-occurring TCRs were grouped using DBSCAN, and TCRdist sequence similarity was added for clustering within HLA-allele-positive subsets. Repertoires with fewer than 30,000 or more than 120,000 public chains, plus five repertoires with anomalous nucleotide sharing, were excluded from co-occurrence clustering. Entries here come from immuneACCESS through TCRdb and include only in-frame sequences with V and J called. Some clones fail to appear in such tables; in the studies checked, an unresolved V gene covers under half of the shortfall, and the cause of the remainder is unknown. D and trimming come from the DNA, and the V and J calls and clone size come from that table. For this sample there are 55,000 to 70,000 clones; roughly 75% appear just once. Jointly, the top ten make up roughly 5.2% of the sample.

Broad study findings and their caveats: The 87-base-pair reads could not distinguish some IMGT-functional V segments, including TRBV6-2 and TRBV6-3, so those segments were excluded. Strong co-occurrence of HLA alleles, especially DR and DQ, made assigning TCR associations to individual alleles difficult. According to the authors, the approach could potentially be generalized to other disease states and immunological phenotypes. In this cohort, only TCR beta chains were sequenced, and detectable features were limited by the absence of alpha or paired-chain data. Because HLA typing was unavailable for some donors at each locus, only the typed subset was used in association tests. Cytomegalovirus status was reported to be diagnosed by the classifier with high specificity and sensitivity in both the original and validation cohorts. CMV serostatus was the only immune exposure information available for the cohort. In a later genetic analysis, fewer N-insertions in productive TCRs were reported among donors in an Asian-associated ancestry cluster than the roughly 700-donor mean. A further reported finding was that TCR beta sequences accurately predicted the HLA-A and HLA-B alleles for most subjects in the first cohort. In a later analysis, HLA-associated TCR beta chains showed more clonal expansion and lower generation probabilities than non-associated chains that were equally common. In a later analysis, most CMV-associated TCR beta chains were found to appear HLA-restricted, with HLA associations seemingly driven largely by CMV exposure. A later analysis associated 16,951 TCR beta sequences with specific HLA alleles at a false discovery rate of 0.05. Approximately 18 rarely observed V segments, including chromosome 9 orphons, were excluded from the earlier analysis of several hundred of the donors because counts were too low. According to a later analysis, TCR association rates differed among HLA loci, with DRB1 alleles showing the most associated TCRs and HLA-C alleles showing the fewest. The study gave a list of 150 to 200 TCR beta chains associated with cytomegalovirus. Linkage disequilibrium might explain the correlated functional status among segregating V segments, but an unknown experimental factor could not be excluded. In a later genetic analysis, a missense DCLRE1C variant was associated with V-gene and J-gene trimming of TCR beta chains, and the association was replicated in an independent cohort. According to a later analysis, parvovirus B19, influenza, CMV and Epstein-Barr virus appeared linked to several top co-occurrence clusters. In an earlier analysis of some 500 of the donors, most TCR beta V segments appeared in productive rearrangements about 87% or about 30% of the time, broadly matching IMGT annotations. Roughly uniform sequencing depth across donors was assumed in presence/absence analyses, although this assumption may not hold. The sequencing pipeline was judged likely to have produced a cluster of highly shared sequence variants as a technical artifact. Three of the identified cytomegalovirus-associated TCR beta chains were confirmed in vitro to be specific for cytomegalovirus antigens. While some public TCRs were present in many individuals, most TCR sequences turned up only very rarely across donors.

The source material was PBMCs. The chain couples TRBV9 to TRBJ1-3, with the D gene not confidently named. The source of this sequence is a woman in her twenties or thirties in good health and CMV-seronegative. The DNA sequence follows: TGTGCCAGCAGCGTGACATCTGGGAACACCATATATTTT. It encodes CASSVTSGNTIYF.